A single T cell receptor (beta chain) is shown here with its context. Antigen: not known. Receiving focal radiation plus CTLA-4 blockade with ipilimumab were patients who had chemo-refractory metastatic non-small-cell lung cancer. Some clones are missing from TCRdb's copy, which holds only in-frame ones; the method was immunoSEQ multiplex PCR. Of 85,000 to 120,000 clones listed, over 65% are singletons. The data were taken from a study of radiotherapy plus CTLA-4 blockade in lung cancer. Turning to the study itself: Of all patients, around 19% responded objectively and roughly 31% showed disease control.

Study-wide points: Following radiotherapy plus ipilimumab, tumor-derived TCR clones expanded in the blood. Interferon-beta, together with early blood T cell clone dynamics, reportedly best predicted response.

This CDR3 is 16 amino acids long. Germline V lookup: CDR1 KGHSH, CDR2 LQKENI. This clonotype originated in a human donor with non-small cell lung cancer that progressed on radiotherapy plus ipilimumab. Some clones in this sample may be carry-over from other donors' samples. The chain joins TRBV18 to TRBJ2-5; TRBD2 might be the D (7 bases). The J call may be incorrect, as the DNA end agrees better with TRBJ2-7. The sequences come from peripheral blood, collected from a patient treated with radiotherapy plus ipilimumab. CDR3 loop: CASSPQGGGRRAEQYF. DNA of the CDR3: TGTGCCAGCTCCCCCCAAGGGGGGGGGCGAAGGGCCGAGCAGTACTTC.